These T cell receptor beta chains were read from a single sample in a study of T cell changes during pregnancy in multiple sclerosis. The assay was immunoSEQ multiplex PCR, and TCRdb's table has in-frame clones only and misses some. Counted here are approximately 83,000 clones, almost 95% occurring once; the ten biggest clones make up around 2.3%. Specimen: peripheral blood, collected in the third trimester of pregnancy. All receptors come from a female donor with multiple sclerosis, enrolled in a pregnancy study. Both conserved end residues are part of each CDR3. The order of the fields is clone size, V gene, CDR3 protein. The listing skips clone size in some rows; elsewhere it reads once, few, many or a size class.

abundance: NA
v_gene: TRBV5-4
CDR3aa: CASRVDSSQETQYF

abundance: NA
v_gene: TRBV6-1
CDR3aa: CASSARSVSRADTQYF

abundance: NA
v_gene: TRBV7-9
CDR3aa: CASSSSGTSGRPYEQYF

abundance: NA
v_gene: TRBV7-8
CDR3aa: CASSLERTGVIEQYF

abundance: NA
v_gene: TRBV6-5
CDR3aa: CASSYNEGVTEAFF

abundance: NA
v_gene: TRBV19
CDR3aa: CASSLGAAEQFF

abundance: NA
v_gene: TRBV2
CDR3aa: CASSDDSLRFF

abundance: NA
v_gene: TRBV4-3
CDR3aa: CASSQKGGDTEAFF

abundance: NA
v_gene: TRBV9
CDR3aa: CASSAGGSLTDTQYF

abundance: NA
v_gene: TRBV5-6
CDR3aa: CASSLGDREYIRSYEQYF

abundance: NA
v_gene: TRBV25-1
CDR3aa: CASSEANRAIKETQYF

abundance: once
v_gene: TRBV5-4
CDR3aa: CASSLEVGKNTEAFF

abundance: NA
v_gene: TRBV28
CDR3aa: CASTELAGGPPREQYF

abundance: once
v_gene: TRBV28
CDR3aa: CASMAGNANYGYTF

abundance: NA
v_gene: TRBV4-1
CDR3aa: CASSRGLASTDTQYF

abundance: NA
v_gene: TRBV25-1
CDR3aa: CASSTREGQETQYF

abundance: NA
v_gene: TRBV2
CDR3aa: CASSEGQGNGYTF

abundance: NA
v_gene: TRBV2
CDR3aa: CASSIAGGGDTQYF

abundance: NA
v_gene: TRBV15
CDR3aa: CATSKTGEAFF

abundance: NA
v_gene: TRBV6-5
CDR3aa: CASSYMGQTTDTQYF

abundance: NA
v_gene: TRBV15
CDR3aa: CATSRDQATGRTDTQYF

abundance: NA
v_gene: TRBV7-8
CDR3aa: CASSQGQLANYGYTF

abundance: NA
v_gene: TRBV19
CDR3aa: CASSIGDPGLYNEQFF

abundance: NA
v_gene: TRBV7-2
CDR3aa: CASSLDIASGRRFNEQFF

abundance: NA
v_gene: TRBV5-4
CDR3aa: CASSLPGQAGNNEQFF

abundance: NA
v_gene: TRBV5-1
CDR3aa: CASSGGTGGEGHTDTQYF

abundance: once
v_gene: TRBV28
CDR3aa: CASSQASGTFYNEQFF

abundance: NA
v_gene: TRBV6-5
CDR3aa: CASSYMGGTGELFF

abundance: few
v_gene: TRBV15
CDR3aa: CATSRDRLAGSSYEQYF

abundance: NA
v_gene: TRBV14
CDR3aa: CASSQGARAEETQYF

abundance: NA
v_gene: TRBV5-1
CDR3aa: CASSSPSGRSTGELFF

abundance: NA
v_gene: TRBV30
CDR3aa: CAWSPSNNEQFF

abundance: NA
v_gene: TRBV7-9
CDR3aa: CASSLGGLGEAKEQYF

abundance: NA
v_gene: TRBV7-9
CDR3aa: CASSPAGLNEQFF

abundance: NA
v_gene: TRBV19
CDR3aa: CASSMSSSRDEQYF

abundance: NA
v_gene: TRBV4-2
CDR3aa: CASSLLGDSPNQPQHF

abundance: NA
v_gene: TRBV13
CDR3aa: CASSLQGQGFVNEQFF

abundance: NA
v_gene: TRBV19
CDR3aa: CASSQPGLGIYEQYF

abundance: NA
v_gene: TRBV19
CDR3aa: CASYWGEVRRGNIQYF

abundance: NA
v_gene: TRBV28
CDR3aa: CASSLWGALGSGNTIYF

abundance: NA
v_gene: TRBV28
CDR3aa: CASSLRGSGQPQHF

abundance: NA
v_gene: TRBV18
CDR3aa: CASSPLGGLTSYNEQFF

abundance: NA
v_gene: TRBV5-1
CDR3aa: CASSQQGRNTEAFF

abundance: NA
v_gene: TRBV5-1
CDR3aa: CASSLARTSGGDTQYF

abundance: NA
v_gene: TRBV28
CDR3aa: CASSLASGSSYEQYF

abundance: NA
v_gene: TRBV28
CDR3aa: CASSLKYEQYF

abundance: NA
v_gene: TRBV5-1
CDR3aa: CASSLTTGANEKLFF

abundance: NA
v_gene: TRBV18
CDR3aa: CASSPDRAGTEAFF